The TCR beta chain described here comes from a study of shared clonotypes between healthy human individuals. Data came from immunoSEQ multiplex PCR; TCRdb stores just in-frame clones and leaves some out. The repertoire holds 2 million to 2.5 million clones, about 94% seen once, with roughly 0.13% in the top ten. Study-level points and caveats: Tissue TCR repertoires likely differ from these blood-only repertoires.

V gave up 5 bases and J gave up 7 bases, with 12 bases separating them. The length of the CDR3 is 13 residues. Per germline, CDR1 SQVTM and CDR2 ANQGSEA. Remarks on this clone: The antigen is undetermined.

The chain links TRBV29-1 to TRBJ1-6; D gene uncertain. The clonotype was recovered from a man between 18 and 35 years old in good health. Sequencing was done on a sample of naive CD4+ T cells sorted from blood. This sample's subset: CD45RA+ positively selected. CDR3 sequence reads: CSVRVAENSPLHF. CDR3 coding DNA: TGCAGCGTTAGGGTAGCGGAAAATTCACCCCTCCACTTT.